The 19 T cell receptor beta chains presented below share a single source sample, sequenced in a study of Ad26.COV2.S vaccination and SARS-CoV-2 variants. TCRdb's copy holds only in-frame clones and misses some; the assay was immunoSEQ multiplex PCR. This sample has around 270,000 clones; around 88% occur once, and the top ten carry approximately 3%. Treatment in this sample: around 19 received Ad26.COV2.S at low or high dose, single or two shots; about five received placebo; per-sample allocation not given. Following the first vaccine or placebo injection, samples were taken on day 63. This material consisted of peripheral blood, taken in a trial of Ad26.COV2.S vaccine versus placebo. These TCRs come from a person between 18 and 65 years old who received the Ad26.COV2.S COVID-19 vaccine or a placebo.

J is TRBJ2-3 and V is TRBV27; D unclear. The V end lost 8 bases, the J end lost 3 bases, and 6 bases lay between the germline ends. Germline loops: CDR1 MNHEY, CDR2 SMNVEV (reference sequence). The CDR3 contains 11 residues. DNA of the CDR3: TGTGCCAGCCGGGTTACAGATACGCAGTATTTT. Its translation is CASRVTDTQYF.

The chain couples TRBV7-2 to TRBJ1-6; D unresolved. V lost 0 bases and J 7 bases, leaving 4 bases between the germline ends. Germline CDR1 is SGHTA and CDR2 is FQGNSA. The CDR3 is 13 residues long. The CDR3 protein is CASSLAGNSPLHF. The DNA of the CDR3 is TGTGCCAGCAGCTTAGCCGGGAATTCACCCCTCCACTTT.

This rearrangement joins TRBV7-9 to TRBJ1-4, with D uncertain. Per germline, CDR1 SEHNR and CDR2 FQNEAQ (reference sequence). Trimming removed 3 bases at V and 0 bases at J, with 11 bases between. This CDR3 is 16 amino acids long. CDR3 residues: CASSFGGVTTNEKLFF. The CDR3 DNA reads as TGTGCCAGCAGCTTCGGTGGAGTAACAACTAATGAAAAACTGTTTTTT.

This sequence joins TRBV3-1 (or the pseudogene TRBV3-2) and TRBJ2-7; 8 bases line up with TRBD1. The CDR3 sequence is 13 residues long. Unmatched junction bases numbered 8, after V lost 6 bases and J lost 7 bases. From germline, CDR1 is LGHDT and CDR2 YNNKEL (reference sequence). The DNA of the CDR3 is TGTGCCAGCAGTCACAGGGGGGCCTGGGAGCAGTACTTC. This sequence encodes CASSHRGAWEQYF.

The chain couples TRBV29-1 to TRBJ1-1; 12 nucleotides agree with TRBD1. Germline V lookup: CDR1 SQVTM, CDR2 ANQGSEA. This CDR3 has 13 amino acids. V lost 7 bases, J lost 1 base, and 1 base stayed unmatched. The CDR3 here is CSGGQGANTEAFF. In DNA, the CDR3 is TGCAGCGGGGGACAGGGGGCGAACACTGAAGCTTTCTTT.

V and J are TRBV10-2 and TRBJ2-7, with D hard to call. The CDR3 is 15 amino acids. Germline V CDR1 and CDR2: WSHSY, SAAADI. The germline V and J ends were trimmed by 6 bases and 3 bases, with 18 bases remaining between them. The CDR3: CASRAGPRPHYEQYV. As DNA, the CDR3 is TGCGCCAGCAGGGCTGGTCCGAGGCCCCACTACGAGCAGTACGTC.

The chain uses TRBV27 and TRBJ1-1; D is possibly TRBD1 (6 bases). Germline V gene lookup returns CDR1 MNHEY and CDR2 SMNVEV (reference sequence). With 4 bases removed from V and 0 bases from J, the gap between germline ends came to 12 bases. The CDR3 contains 15 residues. The CDR3 DNA reads as TGTGCCAGCAGTTCCGGGACATTTCTGAACACTGAAGCTTTCTTT. It translates to CASSSGTFLNTEAFF.

CDR3 in DNA: TGTGCCAGCAGCGTAGGAACCCTGAACTCCTACGAGCAGTACTTC. The encoded protein is CASSVGTLNSYEQYF. The rearrangement uses TRBV9 and TRBJ2-7, with D unclear. V dropped 0 bases and J dropped 0 bases, with 10 bases sitting between them. This CDR3 is built from 15 residues. The germline V gene encodes CDR1 SGDLS and CDR2 YYNGEE.

The chain recombines TRBV5-1 with TRBJ2-7, with 8 bases fitting TRBD2. CDR3 length: 15 residues. Germline V gene lookup returns CDR1 SGHRS and CDR2 YFSETQ. V trimming: 1 base; J trimming: 5 bases; junction bases outside the gene matches: 8. CDR3 loop: CASSLSGSIMHEQYV. The DNA of the CDR3 is TGCGCCAGCAGCTTGAGCGGGAGTATAATGCACGAGCAGTACGTC.

This chain uses TRBV15 with TRBJ2-3; TRBD1 agrees at 7 bases. CDR1 and CDR2 (germline): LNHNV, YYDKDF (reference sequence). This CDR3 has 15 residues. With 4 bases clipped from V and 5 bases from J, the junction kept 9 bases outside the gene matches. CDR3 protein: CATSTRYRGRDTQYF. The CDR3 DNA reads TGTGCCACCAGCACCAGATACAGGGGCCGAGATACGCAGTATTTT.

This chain connects TRBV5-1 to TRBJ2-3; D perhaps matches TRBD1 (6 bases). The length of the CDR3 is 15 residues. The germline V gene has CDR1 SGHRS and CDR2 YFSETQ. V was cut by 5 bases and J by 3 bases, with 16 bases left in between. CDR3 protein: CASRSSGQKTDTQYF. In nucleotides, the CDR3 is TGCGCCAGCAGGTCCTCAGGACAGAAAACAGATACGCAGTATTTT.

The V gene is TRBV12-2, the J gene TRBJ2-1. TRBV12-2 is a documented pseudogene. The CDR3 has 15 residues. The CDR3 bases are TGTGCAAGTCGCTTAGTGAGCAGATACTACAATGAGCAGTTCTTC. It specifies CASRLVSRYYNEQFF.

The rearrangement joins TRBV19 to TRBJ2-3, with 7 bases fitting TRBD1. After removal of 6 bases from V and 3 bases from J, the junction contained 6 bases not matched to a gene. CDR1 and CDR2 (germline): LNHDA, SQIVND (reference sequence). There are 14 residues in the CDR3. CDR3 sequence (DNA): TGTGCCAGTAGGGAATCGGGACAGACAGATACGCAGTATTTT. Translating gives CASRESGQTDTQYF.

The V and J genes are TRBV7-2 and TRBJ2-1, with 10 bases aligning to TRBD2. The germline V gene encodes CDR1 SGHTA and CDR2 FQGNSA. Germline trimming cut 1 base from V and 1 base from J; bases unmatched to any gene: 4. The CDR3 sequence is 17 residues long. The CDR3 DNA follows: TGTGCCAGCAGCTTAGATCCTAGCGGGAGTTCCTACAATGAGCAGTTCTTC. This codes for CASSLDPSGSSYNEQFF.

The rearrangement uses TRBV19 and TRBJ2-3; D uncertain. V lost 5 bases to trimming and J lost 3 bases, with 6 bases between them. Germline V gene sequence: CDR1 LNHDA, CDR2 SQIVND (reference sequence). The CDR3 loop spans 12 amino acids. CDR3 loop: CASSLGTDTQYF. In DNA form, the CDR3 reads TGTGCCAGTAGTCTGGGGACAGATACGCAGTATTTT.

This chain links TRBV5-1 with TRBJ2-7, with D perhaps TRBD1 (6 bases). The CDR3 sequence is 14 residues long. Trimming shortened V by 4 bases and J by 2 bases, and 13 bases separated the two germline ends. CDR1 and CDR2 from the germline V gene are SGHRS and YFSETQ. The CDR3 coding sequence is TGCGCCAGCAGCGTATACAGGGATACCTACGAGCAGTACTTC. Translated: CASSVYRDTYEQYF.

The chain has TRBV29-1 and TRBJ2-1, with 8 positions matching TRBD2. J gave up 14 bases and V 5 bases, and 17 bases lay outside the gene matches. Germline values: CDR1 SQVTM, CDR2 ANQGSEA. The CDR3 consists of 14 residues. This CDR3 is CSVTGGSGREVEFF. The CDR3 DNA reads TGCAGCGTTACGGGAGGGAGTGGACGTGAAGTAGAGTTCTTC.

This chain connects TRBV2 to TRBJ1-5; the D gene is possibly TRBD1 (5 bases). CDR1 and CDR2 from the germline V gene are SNHLY and FYNNEI. Trimming took 4 bases from V and 2 from J, leaving 9 bases between them. There are 14 residues in the CDR3. The CDR3 protein is CASSGQMGNQPQHF. The CDR3 DNA is TGTGCCAGCAGTGGACAGATGGGCAATCAGCCCCAGCATTTT. Using reference TRBV2 and TRBJ1-5 for the parts outside the CDR3, the full variable domain is EPEVTQTPSHQVTQMGQEVILRCVPISNHLYFYWYRQILGQKVEFLVSFYNNEISEKSEIFDDQFSVERPDGSNFTLKIRSTKLEDSAMYFCASSGQMGNQPQHFGDGTRLSIL.

The chain employs TRBV6-5 and TRBJ2-1, with unresolved D. The CDR3 has 11 residues. Trimming pared 6 bases from V and 8 bases from J, leaving 8 bases between. Germline V gene data show CDR1 as MNHEY and CDR2 as SVGAGI. In nucleotides, the CDR3 is TGTGCCAGCAGGGATGGCGATGAGCAGTTCTTC. Residues: CASRDGDEQFF.